A selection of T cell receptor beta chains follows, all from one sample in a study of T cells in Graves' hyperthyroidism and ophthalmopathy. TCRdb itself ran the multiplex PCR reads through MiXCR, one entry per CDR3 protein. The sample yields 500,000 to 800,000 distinct CDR3 sequences, approximately 15% seen once. What was sequenced was blood. Every receptor here comes from a woman in her forties or fifties with Graves' ophthalmopathy. The CDR3 runs from the conserved cysteine through the conserved F or W. Each record gives: V gene, clone size, J gene, D gene, CDR3 DNA, CDR3 protein. The D gene is left open where the match is weak. Rows give clone size only sometimes, using once, few, many, or a class for an expanded clone.

>TRBV9|.|TRBJ2-2|.
TGTGCCAGCAGCGTAGACGGCCCTACCGGGGAGCTGTTTTTT
CASSVDGPTGELFF
>TRBV29-1|many|TRBJ2-1|.
TGCAGCGCCGGGCGAGAGGGCCCCTACAATGAGCAGTTCTTC
CSAGREGPYNEQFF
>TRBV6-1|many|TRBJ1-1|.
TGTGCCAGCAGTGATGGGGGGAGAGCTGAAGCTTTCTTT
CASSDGGRAEAFF
>TRBV29-1|few|TRBJ2-5|.
TGCAGCGTTGTCTGGTCCCAAGAGACCCAGTACTTC
CSVVWSQETQYF
>TRBV5-1|many|TRBJ1-1|.
TGCGCCAGCAGCTGGACCGGGTCGGGCAACACTGAAGCTTTCTTT
CASSWTGSGNTEAFF
>TRBV20-1|many|TRBJ2-1|.
TGCAGTGTTAATCCCAGGGATGAGCAGTTCTTC
CSVNPRDEQFF
>TRBV7-6|many|TRBJ2-5|.
TGTGCCAGCAGCTTAGTTGAACAGGGCTTCCAGTACTTC
CASSLVEQGFQYF
>TRBV12-5|many|TRBJ1-1|.
TGTGCTAGTGGTTCTGAGAACACTGAAGCTTTCTTT
CASGSENTEAFF
>TRBV30|many|TRBJ1-1|.
TGTGCCACAGCCACGAACACTGAAGCTTTCTTT
CATATNTEAFF
>TRBV10-3|few|TRBJ2-5|.
TGTGCCATGGGGCCTCAAGAGACCCAGTACTTC
CAMGPQETQYF
>TRBV14|.|TRBJ2-1|.
TGTGCCAGCAGCCTGGATGCCGGGACTCAGTTTATGCAGTTCTTC
CASSLDAGTQFMQFF
>TRBV5-1|.|TRBJ2-3|TRBD2
TGCGCCAGCAGCTCGACTAGCGGGAGTGGCCTTTGGTATTTT
CASSSTSGSGLWYF
>TRBV20-1|many|TRBJ1-1|.
TGCAGTGCTAGAGTACACCGGGACGGCGACACTGAAGCTTTCTTT
CSARVHRDGDTEAFF
>TRBV28|many|TRBJ1-5|.
TGTGCCAGCAGTTTCCAGATCTGGGGGAGTCAGCCCCAGCATTTT
CASSFQIWGSQPQHF
>TRBV28|many|TRBJ1-1|.
TGTGCCAGCAGTTTTCGACACCGGAACACTGAAGCTTTCTTT
CASSFRHRNTEAFF
>TRBV5-1|many|TRBJ2-1|TRBD1
TGCGCCAGCAGCCTGGTGAGGGACAGGGCCTACAATGAGCAGTTCTTC
CASSLVRDRAYNEQFF
>TRBV29-1|.|TRBJ2-7|TRBD1
TGCAGCTGCGGGACAGGGGGGTATGCAGATTACGAGCAGTACTTC
CSCGTGGYADYEQYF
>TRBV28|many|TRBJ2-3|TRBD2
TGTGCCAGCAGTTTAAGGGCGGGAGTGGGAGCAGATACGCAGTATTTT
CASSLRAGVGADTQYF
>TRBV30|few|TRBJ2-5|.
TGTGCCTGGAGTTTGGGCCGTCCTAGACTCGGGGAGACCCAGTACTTC
CAWSLGRPRLGETQYF
>TRBV5-1|many|TRBJ1-1|.
TGCGCCAGCAGCTTGCTTGATCCGGGGGCAAACACTGAAGCTTTCTTT
CASSLLDPGANTEAFF
>TRBV7-2|many|TRBJ2-2|.
TGTGCCAGCAGCCCCGGACGGGAGAACACCGGGGAGCTGTTTTTT
CASSPGRENTGELFF
>TRBV5-1|few|TRBJ2-1|TRBD2
TGCGCCAGCACCAGCGGGAGTGGGAATGAGCAGTTCTTC
CASTSGSGNEQFF
>TRBV19|many|TRBJ2-1|.
TGTGCCAGTAGTACCCCCTCTGGGCGGGCGAACTACAATGAGCAGTTCTTC
CASSTPSGRANYNEQFF
>TRBV6-6|many|TRBJ1-1|.
TGTGCCAGCAGTTACGGCTTTGGGAACACTGAAGCTTTCTTT
CASSYGFGNTEAFF
>TRBV20-1|few|TRBJ2-7|.
TGCAGTGCTAGGCCCCTAACAGGGTGGGCTAGGGACTACGAGCAGTACTTC
CSARPLTGWARDYEQYF
>TRBV24-1|few|TRBJ2-7|.
TGTGCCACCAGTGATTCAGTCACAGGGTTCGAGCAGTACTTC
CATSDSVTGFEQYF
>TRBV29-1|many|TRBJ1-5|.
TGCAGCGTTGGGGGGAATAGCAATCAGCCCCAGCATTTT
CSVGGNSNQPQHF
>TRBV11-2|few|TRBJ2-5|.
TGTGCCAGCAGCTTAGGATTAGCTCTAGCCGTACAAGAGACCCAGTACTTC
CASSLGLALAVQETQYF
>TRBV20-1|many|TRBJ2-7|.
TGCAGTGCTAGAGAACCCAGCAGCTCCTACGAGCAGTACTTC
CSAREPSSSYEQYF
>TRBV20-1|.|TRBJ2-3|.
TGCAGTGCTAGTGCGGGATACACAGATACGCAGTATTTT
CSASAGYTDTQYF
>TRBV19|many|TRBJ2-3|TRBD1
TGTGCCAGTAGTACTCGGACAGGGGACGTCTCAGATACGCAGTATTTT
CASSTRTGDVSDTQYF
>TRBV19|.|TRBJ2-2|TRBD2
TGTGCCAGTAGTATAGTTTGGCTAGCGGGAGGGCCTACCACCGGGGAGCTGTTTTTT
CASSIVWLAGGPTTGELFF
>TRBV4-3|few|TRBJ2-4|.
TGCGCCAGCAGCCCCACCGGACAAGGTGCCAAAAACATTCAGTACTTC
CASSPTGQGAKNIQYF
>TRBV19|.|TRBJ1-3|.
TGTGCCAGTAGTTCCCTCAGCTCTGGAAACACCATATATTTT
CASSSLSSGNTIYF
>TRBV7-2|many|TRBJ2-7|.
TGTGCCAGCAGCTTACGGTGGGGGGGGACAATGTCCTACGAGCAGTACTTC
CASSLRWGGTMSYEQYF
>TRBV6-1|few|TRBJ2-3|.
TGTGCCAGCAACCTCCGGGCTTCCAATACGCAGTATTTT
CASNLRASNTQYF
>TRBV4-3|many|TRBJ2-1|.
TGCGCCAGCAGCCAAGAGACGGAGAACAATGAGCAGTTCTTC
CASSQETENNEQFF
>TRBV7-2|many|TRBJ2-3|TRBD2
TGTGCCAGCAGCTTAGCCCTCCTAGCGGGAGATACGCAGTATTTT
CASSLALLAGDTQYF
>TRBV5-1|.|TRBJ1-1|.
TGCGCCAGCAGCTTGGATAGAGGAGTTGAAGCTTTCTTT
CASSLDRGVEAFF